The 20 T cell receptor beta chains in this list originate from one sample, sequenced in a study of T-cell reconstitution after alpha-beta-depleted transplantation in children. Researchers prepared the TCRbeta library using unique molecular identifiers, the study reports. One entry per CDR3 protein results from TCRdb running MiXCR on the PCR reads. This table has roughly 790,000 distinct CDR3 sequences, roughly 15% appearing once. This specimen was PBMCs, mostly from graft donor cells, taken 360 days after TCRalphabeta/CD19-depleted stem cell transplant. These receptors were taken from a male patient aged 10 to 17 who had a stem cell transplant for acute lymphoblastic leukemia, so the T cells may come from the graft donor.

V gene TRBV7-9 combines with J gene TRBJ2-7; 11 nucleotides match TRBD2. V dropped 0 bases and J dropped 4; count of bases not matched to a gene: 8. Germline CDR1 SEHNR, CDR2 FQNEAQ (reference sequence). This CDR3 is built from 17 residues. The CDR3 is CASSLALSTSGSYEQYF. CDR3 sequence (DNA): TGTGCCAGCAGCTTAGCTCTTTCTACTAGCGGGAGTTACGAGCAGTACTTC. The variable domain in full, completed from reference TRBV7-9 and TRBJ2-7, reads DTGVSQNPRHKITKRGQNVTFRCDPISEHNRLYWYRQTLGQGPEFLTYFQNEAQLEKSRLLSDRFSAERPKGSFSTLEIQRTEQGDSAMYLCASSLALSTSGSYEQYFGPGTRLTVT.

The rearrangement joins TRBV20-1 to TRBJ2-2; 10 bases map to TRBD2. The CDR3 spans 17 residues. J gave up 3 bases and V 0 bases, and 7 bases lay outside the gene matches. The germline V gene encodes CDR1 DFQATT and CDR2 SNEGSKA (reference sequence). This CDR3 is CSARDAISGGYTGELFF. The CDR3 DNA is TGCAGTGCTAGAGATGCGATTAGCGGGGGGTACACCGGGGAGCTGTTTTTT.

This clonotype occurred a few times. This chain joins TRBV28 and TRBJ1-1; D is possibly TRBD1 (5 bases). Germline V gives CDR1 MDHEN, CDR2 SYDVKM. Trimming shortened V by 6 bases and J by 1 base, and 15 bases separated the two germline ends. The CDR3 loop spans 15 amino acids. The CDR3 protein is CASRVGQGGNTEAFF. For the CDR3, the DNA is TGTGCCAGCAGAGTAGGGCAGGGCGGGAACACTGAAGCTTTCTTT.

This clonotype came up a few times. The rearrangement joins TRBV29-1 to TRBJ2-7; D remains ambiguous. Between the trimmed V and J ends, which lost 4 bases and 3 bases, there was a span of 7 bases. The CDR3 covers 11 residues. Germline V CDR1 and CDR2: SQVTM, ANQGSEA. CDR3 sequence reads: CSVGLFYEQYF. The CDR3 DNA reads as TGCAGCGTTGGGCTATTCTACGAGCAGTACTTC.

The V gene is TRBV9, the J gene TRBJ2-7; 10 nucleotides align to TRBD2. V trimming: 0 bases; J trimming: 3 bases; junction bases outside the gene matches: 9. This CDR3 spans 17 amino acids. CDR1 and CDR2 from the germline V gene are SGDLS and YYNGEE. The CDR3 sequence is CASSVDGLAGAFYEQYF. The CDR3 DNA follows: TGTGCCAGCAGCGTAGATGGCCTAGCGGGAGCGTTCTACGAGCAGTACTTC.

The table lists this clonotype with a few counts. The rearrangement uses TRBV5-5 and TRBJ1-2; 8 positions agree with TRBD1. The germline V gene encodes CDR1 SGHKS and CDR2 YYEKEE (reference sequence). The CDR3 loop spans 16 amino acids. V gave up 0 bases and J gave up 2 bases; unmatched junction bases: 6. The chain's CDR3 is CASSLASRTGNYGYTF. The CDR3, as DNA: TGTGCCAGCAGCTTGGCCAGTCGGACAGGGAACTATGGCTACACCTTC.

The rearrangement joins TRBV7-3 to TRBJ2-3, with D possibly TRBD1 on 7 matching bases. Germline V CDR1 and CDR2: SGHTA, FQGTGA. V was cut by 4 bases and J by 7 bases, with 12 bases left in between. This CDR3 has 13 amino acids. CDR3 nucleotide sequence: TGTGCCAGCAGCTCAGCAGGGGGGAATACGCAGTATTTT. This sequence encodes CASSSAGGNTQYF. The full variable domain, with the rest looked up from reference TRBV7-3 and TRBJ2-3, is GAGVSQTPSNKVTEKGKYVELRCDPISGHTALYWYRQSLGQGPEFLIYFQGTGAADDSGLPNDRFFAVRPEGSVSTLKIQRTERGDSAVYLCASSSAGGNTQYFGPGTRLTVL.

This rearrangement joins TRBV27 to TRBJ2-7; the D gene is possibly TRBD2 (6 bases). The CDR3 extends over 15 amino acids. CDR1 and CDR2 from the germline V gene are MNHEY and SMNVEV (reference sequence). Trimming took off 5 bases at V and 2 bases at J, with 16 bases between the two ends. CDR3 in DNA: TGTGCCAGCAGTCCGGGGGTGGACATTCCCTACGAGCAGTACTTC. Its translation: CASSPGVDIPYEQYF.

V usage is TRBV12-3 or TRBV12-4 and J usage is TRBJ1-1, with 9 positions matching TRBD1. After removal of 1 base from V and 5 bases from J, the junction contained 8 bases not matched to a gene. There are 16 residues in the CDR3. The CDR3: CASSLERGQGITEAFF. The CDR3 DNA is TGTGCCAGCAGTTTAGAAAGGGGACAGGGAATTACTGAAGCTTTCTTT.

This chain connects TRBV15 to TRBJ2-1; D could derive from TRBD1 or TRBD2 (5 bases each). Trimming stripped 0 bases from V and 8 bases from J, with 20 bases between. The CDR3 is made up of 17 amino acids. The germline V gene encodes CDR1 LNHNV and CDR2 YYDKDF (reference sequence). CDR3 loop: CATSRELGESSFHEQFF. CDR3 coding DNA: TGTGCCACCAGCAGAGAGTTGGGGGAGTCGAGTTTTCATGAGCAGTTCTTC.

The chain couples TRBV10-3 to TRBJ2-4; 7 positions agree with TRBD2. The CDR3 consists of 14 residues. The V gene end was trimmed by 5 bases and the J gene end by 9 bases; junction bases not matched to a gene: 10. CDR1 is ENHRY, CDR2 SYGVKD, per germline. The CDR3 DNA sequence: TGTGCCATCAGTCACGGACTAGAATATGGCATTCAGTACTTC. Its protein is CAISHGLEYGIQYF.

This clonotype occurred a few times. This chain links TRBV5-1 with TRBJ2-1; 7 nucleotides align to TRBD2. The CDR3 has 16 residues. Unmatched junction bases numbered 8, after V lost 4 bases and J lost 1 base. Germline V lookup: CDR1 SGHRS, CDR2 YFSETQ. CDR3 nucleotide sequence: TGCGCCAGCAGCAAATATACTAGCGAGTCCTACAATGAGCAGTTCTTC. Translated, it gives CASSKYTSESYNEQFF.

The chain combines TRBV6-5 with TRBJ2-5; weak D call: TRBD1 (5 bases). The germline V and J ends were trimmed by 0 bases and 7 bases, with 12 bases remaining between them. The CDR3 sequence is 14 residues long. The germline V gene has CDR1 MNHEY and CDR2 SVGAGI. CDR3 region: CASSYSDSAGTQYF. The DNA of the CDR3 is TGTGCCAGCAGTTACTCCGACAGCGCTGGGACCCAGTACTTC.

The sample holds a few counts of this clonotype. The chain uses TRBV10-3 and TRBJ2-1; no firm D call. V gave up 6 bases and J gave up 9 bases, with 15 bases separating them. The germline V gene has CDR1 ENHRY and CDR2 SYGVKD. The CDR3 is made up of 13 amino acids. The CDR3 reads CAIRGPSSPEQFF. The DNA for the CDR3 is TGTGCCATCAGAGGCCCTAGTTCTCCTGAGCAGTTCTTC.

The table lists this clonotype with many counts. The rearrangement joins TRBV20-1 to TRBJ2-5, with 9 bases lining up with TRBD2. The CDR3 is 15 amino acids. The germline gives CDR1 DFQATT, CDR2 SNEGSKA (reference sequence). The V segment lost 0 bases and the J segment 4 bases; nucleotides outside the gene matches: 6. Here the CDR3 reads CSARDRVRGGETQYF. The CDR3 region has the DNA TGCAGTGCTAGAGATCGTGTGCGGGGGGGAGAGACCCAGTACTTC.

This clonotype came up a few times. The chain joins TRBV2 to TRBJ1-3; TRBD1 aligns across 8 bases. CDR1 is SNHLY and CDR2 is FYNNEI in the germline V gene. V lost 1 base, J lost 0 bases, and 2 bases stayed unmatched. This CDR3 region has 16 residues. The CDR3 DNA reads as TGTGCCAGCAGTGAAGGGACAGGGACCTCTGGAAACACCATATATTTT. Amino acid sequence: CASSEGTGTSGNTIYF.

The sample holds a few counts of this clonotype. The rearrangement uses TRBV15 and TRBJ1-2; D gene uncertain. The length of the CDR3 is 13 residues. Trimming removed 1 base from V and 4 bases from J, with 7 bases in between. Germline assignment: CDR1 LNHNV and CDR2 YYDKDF (reference sequence). CDR3 amino acids: CATSRGGIYGYTF. CDR3 nucleotide sequence: TGTGCCACCAGCAGAGGTGGAATCTATGGCTACACCTTC.

This chain links TRBV19 with TRBJ1-5; D uncertain. Germline-derived CDR1 and CDR2 are LNHDA and SQIVND (reference sequence). V gave up 2 bases and J gave up 3 bases, with 11 bases separating them. The CDR3 loop spans 15 amino acids. The CDR3 DNA reads TGTGCCAGTAGTATACGGGCCCGGCTCAATCAGCCCCAGCATTTT. Translating it yields CASSIRARLNQPQHF.

This clonotype was observed a few times. The chain employs TRBV5-1 and TRBJ2-1; D is ambiguous. The V gene's germline CDR1 is SGHRS and CDR2 YFSETQ. This CDR3 contains 18 residues. Trimming removed 3 bases from V and 2 bases from J, with 21 bases in between. CDR3 sequence (DNA): TGCGCCAGCAGCTCCGGCTCGAGGTGGGCGGCTCCCTACAATGAGCAGTTCTTC. Protein product: CASSSGSRWAAPYNEQFF.

This clonotype showed up just a few times. The chain combines TRBV28 with TRBJ1-4; D unresolved. The CDR3 spans 12 residues. The V gene lost 5 bases and the J gene lost 4 bases, with 5 bases spanning the gap. Germline V lookup: CDR1 MDHEN, CDR2 SYDVKM. The CDR3 protein is CASSHNNEKLFF. CDR3 nucleotide sequence: TGTGCCAGCAGTCACAATAATGAAAAACTGTTTTTT.